The rows below give T cell receptor beta chains drawn from one sample of a study of blood T cell repertoires in COVID-19. Sequenced by immunoSEQ multiplex PCR; TCRdb stores in-frame clones only, minus some. The sample shows about 170,000 clones, approximately 84% of them seen only once. The sequenced sample consisted of PBMCs or T cells enriched from blood (not recorded which). The receptors come from a man aged 45-65 years who had recovered from COVID-19. Each CDR3 is given with its conserved first and last residue.

V	CDR3
TRBV11-2	CASSQDRNTEAFF
TRBV6-5	CATTTGNTDTQYF
TRBV7-9	CASSLAGAGGNYGYTF
TRBV7-6	CASSPQGYDGYTF
TRBV7-3	CASSLLLRAEQYF
TRBV3-1/TRBV3-2	CASSPSGGYQETQYF
TRBV12-3/TRBV12-4	CASTRNDYGYTF
TRBV7-9	CASSLASQGAYNSPLHF
TRBV28	CATTWLGREGGPQHF
TRBV10-3	CASSGRETGTDTQYF
TRBV6-2/TRBV6-3	CASSPTTPPETQYF
TRBV7-2	CASSREVTSGYTF
TRBV18	CASAAGTNSGANVLTF
TRBV12-3/TRBV12-4	CASMRKNTEAFF
TRBV19	CASSINSPGGEQYF
TRBV6-5	CASSYFDRDYGYTF
TRBV11-2	CASSLETGDGYTF
TRBV11-2	CASSRRGNTEAFF
TRBV4-3	CASSQGGRSTDTQYF
TRBV7-2	CASSPGQNYGYTF
TRBV18	CASSMSSYNSPLHF
TRBV2	CASSGQGAGGYTF
TRBV5-4	CASSLGGLGEETQYF
TRBV19	CASSIWQGSGYTF
TRBV7-9	CASSPTVTTGELFF